This TCR beta chain was identified during a study of blood T cell repertoires in COVID-19. Study-wide context: Sources were T cells, B-cell-depleted T cells, or PBMCs; the material itself was cDNA or gDNA.

Study processing details: Reference gene primer amplification gave estimated nucleated cell counts. Only in-frame clones appear in the TCRdb table, and some are missing; sequencing was by immunoSEQ multiplex PCR. D and trimming come from the DNA, and the V and J calls and clone size come from that table. This table has roughly 76,000 clones, more than 75% appearing once. The CDR3 has 16 amino acids. Per germline, CDR1 MNHEY and CDR2 SVGAGI. V was clipped by 1 base and J by 0 bases, with 12 bases between them. The sequence came from an elderly woman with active or convalescent COVID-19. The V call is TRBV6-5, the J call TRBJ1-2; possible D gene TRBD1, 6 bases. Source material: peripheral blood. The CDR3 reads CASSYFSGAANYGYTF. The DNA of the CDR3 is TGTGCCAGCAGTTACTTCTCAGGGGCCGCTAACTATGGCTACACCTTC.